The T cell receptor beta chain under discussion was sequenced for a study of technical replicates of blood from several donors. Unmatched junction bases numbered 9, after V lost 3 bases and J lost 4 bases. There are 17 residues in the CDR3. CDR1 and CDR2 (germline): MGHRA, YSYEKL. The assay was immunoSEQ multiplex PCR, and TCRdb's table has in-frame clones only and misses some. The sample holds over 50,000 clones, 87% seen once. Source material: PBMCs. The TCR was taken from a human donor in good health. Some clones in this sample may be carry-over from other donors' samples. The chain is built from TRBV4-1 and TRBJ1-4, with 9 bases that match TRBD1. CDR3: CASSHPRGDRDNEKLFF. CDR3 DNA sequence: TGCGCCAGCAGCCACCCCAGGGGGGACAGGGATAATGAAAAACTGTTTTTT.